This TCR beta chain emerged from a study of T cell changes during pregnancy in multiple sclerosis. The CDR3 covers 17 residues. With 2 bases removed from V and 0 bases from J, the gap between germline ends came to 11 bases. Germline CDR1 is SNHLY and CDR2 is FYNNEI. Clones were read by immunoSEQ multiplex PCR, and TCRdb kept only the in-frame ones, dropping some. This sample has roughly 7,900 clones, with around nine tenths found just once. This TCR derives from a female donor in good health, enrolled as a control in a pregnancy study. Sequencing was performed on CD8+ T cells from peripheral blood mononuclear cells, taken in the first trimester of pregnancy. The rearrangement uses TRBV2 and TRBJ1-6, with D possibly matching TRBD1 (5 bases). The CDR3 nucleotides read TGTGCCAGCAGTGAAAGGGGCCTCGGCTCCTATAATTCACCCCTCCACTTT. This gives the protein CASSERGLGSYNSPLHF.